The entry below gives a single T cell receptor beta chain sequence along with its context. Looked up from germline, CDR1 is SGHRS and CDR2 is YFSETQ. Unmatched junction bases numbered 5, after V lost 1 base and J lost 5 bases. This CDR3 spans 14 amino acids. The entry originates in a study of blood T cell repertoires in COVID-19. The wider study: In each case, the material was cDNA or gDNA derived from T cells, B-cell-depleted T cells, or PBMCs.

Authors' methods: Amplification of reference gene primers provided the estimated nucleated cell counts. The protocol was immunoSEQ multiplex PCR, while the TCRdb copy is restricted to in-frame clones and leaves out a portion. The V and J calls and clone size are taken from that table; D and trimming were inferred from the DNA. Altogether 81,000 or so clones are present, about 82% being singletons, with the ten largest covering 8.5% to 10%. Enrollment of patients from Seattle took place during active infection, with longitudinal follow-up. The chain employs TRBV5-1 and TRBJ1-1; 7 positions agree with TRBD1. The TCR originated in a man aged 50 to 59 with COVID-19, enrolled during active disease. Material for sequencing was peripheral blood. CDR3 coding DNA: TGCGCCAGCAGCTTGCAGACAGGGAGTACTGAAGCTTTCTTT. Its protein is CASSLQTGSTEAFF.